The next 7 T cell receptor beta chains were all read from a single sample in a study of T cells in localized non-small cell lung cancer (TCRdb year 2020). The library came from the immunoSEQ multiplex PCR assay. TCRdb carries this immuneACCESS record with in-frame sequences only. Its versions omit some clonotypes, under half of them owing to an unresolved V gene in the studies checked, with the rest unexplained. A total of about 26,000 clones appear in this sample, 88% of them only once. The ten largest clonotypes hold roughly an eighth of the sample. Sequencing was performed on peripheral blood, taken before any cancer treatment. Receptor source: a female donor over 55 with stage II squamous cell lung carcinoma.

J is TRBJ2-7 and V is TRBV6-1, with 7 nucleotides matching TRBD1. Losses at the gene ends were 5 bases for V and 3 bases for J; bases not matched to a gene: 10. Per germline, CDR1 MNHNS and CDR2 SASEGT. The CDR3 is made up of 15 amino acids. The DNA for the CDR3 is TGTGCCAGCAGTCGGACACAGGGGTTGGGCTACGAGCAGTACTTC. Protein sequence: CASSRTQGLGYEQYF.

The V gene is TRBV7-8, the J gene TRBJ2-3; D ambiguous. Germline CDR1 SGHVS, CDR2 FQNEAQ. V lost 2 bases and J lost 0, with 9 bases in between. The CDR3 consists of 15 residues. The CDR3 DNA reads as TGTGCCAGCAGCTTAAGGCAGCCTAGCACAGATACGCAGTATTTT. This gives the protein CASSLRQPSTDTQYF.

The V call is TRBV7-2, the J call TRBJ1-1; TRBD1 is a possible D gene (6 bases). The CDR3 totals 12 residues. The ends were cut back, 6 bases at V and 6 bases at J, with 11 bases in the middle. Germline lookup yields CDR1 SGHTA and CDR2 FQGNSA. CDR3 loop: CASSHPGAEAFF. For the CDR3, the DNA is TGTGCCAGCAGTCATCCAGGGGCTGAAGCTTTCTTT.

This clone was counted a few times. The CDR3 coding sequence is TGTGCCAGCAGCAAACAGGACGAAAGCTCTGGAAACACCATATATTTT. As protein: CASSKQDESSGNTIYF. The J gene is TRBJ1-3, the V gene TRBV9; the D gene is possibly TRBD1 (5 bases). This CDR3 spans 16 amino acids. V was pared by 4 bases and J by 0 bases, with 14 bases between. CDR1 is SGDLS, CDR2 YYNGEE, per germline.

The V gene is TRBV28, the J gene TRBJ1-1, with D possibly being TRBD1 (5 bases). CDR3 size: 19 residues. The germline gives CDR1 MDHEN, CDR2 SYDVKM. Trimming took 2 bases from V and 1 from J, leaving 23 bases between them. The CDR3 is CASSLLEGAMGERNTEAFF. DNA of the CDR3: TGTGCCAGCAGTTTACTGGAAGGTGCGATGGGGGAAAGGAACACTGAAGCTTTCTTT.

The chain has TRBV27 and TRBJ1-1, with D possibly TRBD1 on 5 matching bases. This CDR3 has 14 residues. Germline CDR1 and CDR2: MNHEY and SMNVEV (reference sequence). V dropped 4 bases and J dropped 3 bases, with 12 bases sitting between them. The CDR3 DNA is TGTGCCAGCAGTTCCAGGGAAAAGGACACTGAAGCTTTCTTT. Translation gives CASSSREKDTEAFF.

This chain links TRBV27 with TRBJ1-3; D is possibly TRBD1 (6 bases). This CDR3 comprises 15 residues. The germline V and J ends were trimmed by 8 bases and 3 bases, with 17 bases remaining between them. CDR1 is MNHEY, CDR2 SMNVEV, per germline (reference sequence). CDR3 sequence reads: CASSLGGLGGNTIYF. CDR3 coding DNA: TGTGCCAGCTCCTTAGGGGGATTGGGTGGAAACACCATATATTTT.